This is a list of T cell receptor beta chains from one sample in a study of blood T cell repertoires in COVID-19. Libraries were prepared by immunoSEQ multiplex PCR; TCRdb keeps only in-frame clonotypes and omits some of them. The table shows 190,000 or so clones, with roughly nine tenths occurring only once. Sequenced: PBMCs or T cells enriched from blood (not recorded which). The origin of the receptors is a woman between 18 and 29 years old who had recovered from COVID-19. Each CDR3 is given with its conserved first and last residue. D genes are given only for firm matches. Size values are once, few and many counts, or a class for expanded clones, and some rows have none.

D,J,size,V,CDR3,DNA
-,TRBJ1-4,-,TRBV12-3/TRBV12-4,CASSSTRGKLFF,TGTGCCAGCAGTTCGACTAGGGGAAAACTGTTTTTT
-,TRBJ2-2,-,TRBV28,CATGTGRTGELFF,TGTGCCACCGGGACTGGGCGCACCGGGGAGCTGTTTTTT
-,TRBJ1-1,-,TRBV6-5,CASSQRRGSEAFF,TGTGCCAGCAGCCAAAGGCGGGGGTCTGAAGCTTTCTTT
TRBD2,TRBJ2-1,few,TRBV5-4,CASSAGGADEQFF,TGTGCCAGCAGCGCGGGGGGTGCGGATGAGCAGTTCTTC
TRBD1,TRBJ2-3,-,TRBV24-1,CATSDPGQGTSTDTQYF,TGTGCCACCAGTGATCCGGGACAGGGGACCAGCACAGATACGCAGTATTTT
-,TRBJ1-2,-,TRBV15,CATSRDSAGAGGYTF,TGTGCCACCAGCAGAGATTCGGCAGGGGCTGGTGGCTACACCTTC
TRBD1,TRBJ1-3,-,TRBV7-6,CASSSVNIQGAGNTIYF,TGTGCCAGCAGCTCCGTAAATATACAGGGGGCTGGAAACACCATATATTTT
-,TRBJ1-2,-,TRBV30,CAWTSPRGYYGYTF,TGTGCCTGGACCAGCCCCAGGGGCTACTATGGCTACACCTTC
TRBD1,TRBJ1-2,-,TRBV4-1,CASSQAGQGNGYTF,TGCGCCAGCAGCCAAGCGGGACAGGGTAATGGCTACACCTTC
TRBD1,TRBJ1-1,-,TRBV19,CASALDRASREAFF,TGTGCCAGTGCACTCGACAGGGCCTCAAGGGAAGCTTTCTTT
-,TRBJ1-1,-,TRBV5-1,CASSLGGLEAFF,TGCGCCAGCAGCTTGGGGGGACTTGAAGCTTTCTTT
TRBD2,TRBJ2-3,-,TRBV25-1,CASSTGGGRTDTQYF,TGTGCCAGCAGTACCGGGGGGGGGCGCACAGATACGCAGTATTTT
-,TRBJ2-1,-,TRBV13,CASSLAGSSYNEQFF,TGTGCCAGCAGCTTAGCCGGGAGCTCCTACAATGAGCAGTTCTTC
-,TRBJ2-7,-,TRBV6-2/TRBV6-3,CASSYYTYEQYF,TGTGCCAGCAGTTACTACACCTACGAGCAGTACTTC
TRBD1,TRBJ2-7,-,TRBV9,CASSVGQGAYEQYF,TGTGCCAGCAGCGTAGGGCAGGGGGCCTACGAGCAGTACTTC
-,TRBJ2-7,-,TRBV5-1,CASSLRTGFYEQYF,TGCGCCAGCAGCTTACGCACAGGTTTCTACGAGCAGTACTTC
-,TRBJ2-7,-,TRBV12-3/TRBV12-4,CASSYTGTYEQYF,TGTGCCAGCAGTTATACAGGAACCTACGAGCAGTACTTC
TRBD2,TRBJ2-5,-,TRBV4-2,CASSQLLAGGPQETQYF,TGTGCCAGCAGCCAATTACTAGCGGGGGGCCCCCAAGAGACCCAGTACTTC
-,TRBJ1-1,-,TRBV2,CASLGDYNTEAFF,TGTGCCAGCTTGGGGGACTACAACACTGAAGCTTTCTTT
TRBD2,TRBJ2-3,-,TRBV19,CASSNLLAGGTDTQYF,TGTGCCAGTAGTAATTTACTAGCGGGGGGCACAGATACGCAGTATTTT
-,TRBJ1-3,-,TRBV5-6,CASSSDSGNTIYF,TGTGCCAGCAGCTCCGACAGTGGAAACACCATATATTTT
TRBD1,TRBJ1-2,-,TRBV7-2,CASSSDRARGYTF,TGTGCCAGCAGCTCAGACAGGGCACGGGGCTACACCTTC
-,TRBJ2-1,-,TRBV18,CASSPPEDQGKFF,TGTGCCAGCTCACCACCTGAAGACCAGGGGAAGTTCTTC
TRBD1,TRBJ1-4,few,TRBV7-9,CASSLKQGEEKLFF,TGTGCCAGCAGCTTGAAACAGGGGGAGGAAAAACTGTTTTTT
-,TRBJ1-1,-,TRBV25-1,CASSDSPLPEAFF,TGTGCCAGCAGTGACTCCCCCCTCCCTGAAGCTTTCTTT
TRBD1,TRBJ1-4,-,TRBV7-2,CASSLQTGEGEKLFF,TGTGCCAGCAGCTTACAGACAGGGGAAGGCGAAAAACTGTTTTTT
TRBD1,TRBJ2-7,once,TRBV19,CASLTGGGF,TGTGCCAGTTTGACAGGGGGCGGATTC
TRBD2,TRBJ2-7,-,TRBV27,CASSLWGGNYEQYF,TGTGCCAGCAGTTTATGGGGGGGAAACTACGAGCAGTACTTC
-,TRBJ2-7,-,TRBV29-1,CSVEASAGIHEQYF,TGCAGCGTTGAAGCCTCTGCAGGGATCCACGAGCAGTACTTC
TRBD2,TRBJ2-3,-,TRBV6-2/TRBV6-3,CASGLRLAGSDTQYF,TGTGCCAGCGGCCTCCGGCTAGCGGGCTCAGATACGCAGTATTTT
-,TRBJ2-4,-,TRBV2,CASSEGVWGGSMAVAKNIQYF,TGTGCCAGCAGTGAAGGGGTCTGGGGAGGATCAATGGCTGTAGCCAAAAACATTCAGTACTTC
-,TRBJ1-2,few,TRBV3-1/TRBV3-2,CASSQSQVANYGYTF,TGTGCCAGCAGCCAGTCACAGGTCGCTAACTATGGCTACACCTTC
-,TRBJ1-5,-,TRBV7-6,CASSFATGYPQHF,TGTGCCAGCAGCTTCGCTACAGGGTATCCCCAGCATTTT
TRBD1,TRBJ1-3,-,TRBV5-1,CASSWSDRGTGNTIYF,TGCGCCAGCAGCTGGTCCGACAGGGGGACTGGAAACACCATATATTTT
-,TRBJ1-3,-,TRBV11-2,CASSLWGGRNTIYF,TGTGCCAGCAGCCTATGGGGGGGGCGGAACACCATATATTTT
TRBD1,TRBJ1-1,-,TRBV5-5,CASSRTTGSEAFF,TGTGCCAGCAGTCGTACGACAGGGTCTGAAGCTTTCTTT
-,TRBJ1-3,-,TRBV6-5,CATGGNTIYF,TGTGCCACGGGAGGGAACACCATATATTTT
-,TRBJ1-5,-,TRBV28,CASSVISQGNQPQHF,TGTGCCAGCAGTGTTATATCCCAGGGGAATCAGCCCCAGCATTTT
TRBD2,TRBJ2-3,-,TRBV5-1,CASSQWTSGTPDTQYF,TGCGCCAGCAGCCAATGGACTAGCGGGACCCCAGATACGCAGTATTTT
TRBD2,TRBJ2-2,-,TRBV10-2,CASGRPGLAVIGELFF,TGCGCCAGCGGGAGACCGGGACTAGCGGTGATCGGGGAGCTGTTTTTT
-,TRBJ1-3,-,TRBV30,CAYPSSGSGNTIYF,TGTGCCTACCCGTCCTCGGGATCTGGAAACACCATATATTTT
-,TRBJ1-6,-,TRBV19,CASSMYDSPLHF,TGTGCCAGTAGTATGTATGATTCACCCCTCCACTTT
-,TRBJ1-1,-,TRBV7-6,CASTLLDKSAEAFF,TGTGCCAGCACCCTATTAGACAAATCTGCTGAAGCTTTCTTT
-,TRBJ1-6,few,TRBV27,CASSLSRRSPLHF,TGTGCCAGCAGTTTATCGCGTCGCTCACCCCTCCACTTT
-,TRBJ1-2,-,TRBV7-9,CASSLRESAGYTF,TGTGCCAGCAGCTTGCGGGAGTCTGCTGGCTACACCTTC
TRBD2,TRBJ2-2,-,TRBV6-6,CASSASGGLTGELFF,TGTGCCAGCAGTGCTAGCGGGGGCCTCACCGGGGAGCTGTTTTTT